This T cell receptor (beta chain) was documented in a study of T and B cells in COVID-19 patients. Overall study: Peripheral blood came from COVID-19 patients with active infection or after recovery. The recovered cohort's median age was approximately 37 years, versus roughly 67 years in active infection. About 90% of the 20 active-infection patients had comorbidities associated with unfavorable COVID-19 outcome. Overall study results and limits: Early severe-case samples and blood from mildly ill patients during symptoms were in short supply.

The CDR3 has 21 residues if both end residues are counted. Within the sample, this clonotype is medium-sized. Its specificity is not known. No DNA is shown, since the ends of the CDR3 on it are uncertain; the CDR3 is the one TCRdb lists. From blood, roughly 250-550 ng of genomic DNA served as TRB template. TRB rearrangements were amplified by multiplex PCR with BIOMED2 TRB-A/B primers. TCRdb reprocessed the multiplex PCR reads with MiXCR, giving one entry per CDR3 protein. Of 14,000 or so distinct CDR3 sequences in the sample, over 25% were seen once. The sequenced sample was blood. This clonotype was sampled from a human donor who had recovered from COVID-19. V and J are TRBV7-5 and TRBJ2-2; no DNA check was done on the table's D call, TRBD1. TRBV7-5 is marked as a pseudogene. The CDR3 spells CISVPEAFGGSRGRNTGELFF.